This T cell receptor (beta chain) was captured in a study of T-cell reconstitution after alpha-beta-depleted transplantation in children. The CDR3 totals 12 residues. Germline V lookup: CDR1 MNHEY, CDR2 SVGAGI. V dropped 6 bases and J dropped 4 bases, with 10 bases sitting between them. Unique molecular identifiers tagged the TCRbeta library. In TCRdb, the PCR reads were re-called with MiXCR into one record per CDR3 protein. The sample includes around 400,000 distinct CDR3 sequences, about 20% seen only once; the top ten take 3.8%. This clonotype was seen ten or more times. The material sequenced was PBMCs from the stem cell graft donor, taken from the stem cell graft. The receptor comes from a human donor who donated a stem cell graft to a child with acute myeloid leukemia. J is TRBJ2-7 and V is TRBV6-5; D is undetermined. The CDR3 is CASSQGWYEQYF. The CDR3 DNA follows: TGTGCCAGCAGCCAAGGGTGGTACGAGCAGTACTTC.